This record looks at one T cell receptor beta chain sequence and its context. This record comes from a study of blood T cell repertoires in COVID-19. As for the study in general: Spain, Italy and the United States supplied samples that represented acute and convalescent COVID-19. In each case, the material was cDNA or gDNA derived from T cells, B-cell-depleted T cells, or PBMCs.

Germline loops: CDR1 SGHRS, CDR2 YFSETQ. Trimming took 0 bases from V and 12 from J; bases not matched to a gene: 7. The CDR3 totals 15 residues. Patients of the Seattle cohort, enrolled during active infection, were followed longitudinally. TCRdb keeps only in-frame clones here, not all; method: immunoSEQ multiplex PCR. This sample has 96,000 or so clones, with around 81% found just once. This chain links TRBV5-1 with TRBJ2-2; 11 nucleotides line up with TRBD1. Source material: peripheral blood. The source is an elderly man with COVID-19, enrolled during active disease. CDR3 in DNA: TGCGCCAGCAGCTTGGACGGGACAGGGGGAGAGAAGCTGTTTTTT. Its translation: CASSLDGTGGEKLFF. The variable domain in full, with the rest retrieved from reference TRBV5-1 and TRBJ2-2, is KAGVTQTPRYLIKTRGQQVTLSCSPISGHRSVSWYQQTPGQGLQFLFEYFSETQRNKGNFPGRFSGRQFSNSRSEMNVSTLELGDSALYLCASSLDGTGGEKLFFGEGSRLTVL.